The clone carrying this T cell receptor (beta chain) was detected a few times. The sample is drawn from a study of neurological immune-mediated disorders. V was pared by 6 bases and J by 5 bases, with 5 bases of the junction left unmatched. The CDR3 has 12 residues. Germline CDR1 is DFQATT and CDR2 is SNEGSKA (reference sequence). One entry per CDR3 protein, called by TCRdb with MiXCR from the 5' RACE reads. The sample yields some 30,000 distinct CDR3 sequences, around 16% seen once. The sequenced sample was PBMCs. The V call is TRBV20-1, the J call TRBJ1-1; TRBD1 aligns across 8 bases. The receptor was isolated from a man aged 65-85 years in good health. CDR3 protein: CSAHDRGTEAFF. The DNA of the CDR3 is TGCAGTGCGCATGACAGGGGTACTGAAGCTTTCTTT.